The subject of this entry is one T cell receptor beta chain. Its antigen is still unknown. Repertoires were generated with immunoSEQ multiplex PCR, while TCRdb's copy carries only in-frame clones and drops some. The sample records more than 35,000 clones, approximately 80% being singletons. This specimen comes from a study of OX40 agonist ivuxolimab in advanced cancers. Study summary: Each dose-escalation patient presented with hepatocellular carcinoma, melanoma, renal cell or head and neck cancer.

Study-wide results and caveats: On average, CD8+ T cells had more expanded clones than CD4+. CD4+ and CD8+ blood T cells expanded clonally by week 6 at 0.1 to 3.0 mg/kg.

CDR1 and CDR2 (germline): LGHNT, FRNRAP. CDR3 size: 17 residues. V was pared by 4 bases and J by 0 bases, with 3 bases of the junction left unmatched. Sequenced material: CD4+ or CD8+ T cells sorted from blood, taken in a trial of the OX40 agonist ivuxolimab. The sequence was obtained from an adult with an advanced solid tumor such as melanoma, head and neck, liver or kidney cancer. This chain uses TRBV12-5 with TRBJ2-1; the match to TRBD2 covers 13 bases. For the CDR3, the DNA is TGTGCTAGTGGTTCGGGACTAGCGGGGTCCTCCTACAATGAGCAGTTCTTC. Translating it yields CASGSGLAGSSYNEQFF.